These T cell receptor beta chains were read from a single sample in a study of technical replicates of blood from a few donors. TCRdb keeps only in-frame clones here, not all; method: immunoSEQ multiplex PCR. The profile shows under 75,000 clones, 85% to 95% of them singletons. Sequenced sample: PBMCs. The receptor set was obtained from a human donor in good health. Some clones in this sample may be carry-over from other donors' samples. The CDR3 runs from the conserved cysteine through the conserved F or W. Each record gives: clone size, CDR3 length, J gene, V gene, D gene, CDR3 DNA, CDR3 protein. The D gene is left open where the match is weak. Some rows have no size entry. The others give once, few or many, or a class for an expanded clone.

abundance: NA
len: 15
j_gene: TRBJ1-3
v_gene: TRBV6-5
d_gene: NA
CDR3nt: TGTGCCAGCAGTCGAGACATCCTCTCTGGAAACACCATATATTTT
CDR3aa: CASSRDILSGNTIYF

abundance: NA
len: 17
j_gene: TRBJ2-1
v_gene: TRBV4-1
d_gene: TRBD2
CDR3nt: TGCGCCAGCAGCCAAGGGTTACTTAGCGGGAGTTGGAATGAGCAGTTCTTC
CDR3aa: CASSQGLLSGSWNEQFF

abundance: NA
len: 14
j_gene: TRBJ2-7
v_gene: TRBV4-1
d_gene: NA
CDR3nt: TGCGCCAGCAGCCTCCGGGGGGCCCCGATCGGGCAGTACTTC
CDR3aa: CASSLRGAPIGQYF

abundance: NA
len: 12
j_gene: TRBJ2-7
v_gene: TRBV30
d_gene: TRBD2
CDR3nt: TGTGCCGCCTCTAGCGGGGCCTACGAGCAGTACTTC
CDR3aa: CAASSGAYEQYF

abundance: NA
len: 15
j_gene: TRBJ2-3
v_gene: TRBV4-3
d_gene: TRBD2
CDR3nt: TGCGCCAGCAGCCAAGGCGGGAGGGGCACAGATACGCAGTATTTT
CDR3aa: CASSQGGRGTDTQYF

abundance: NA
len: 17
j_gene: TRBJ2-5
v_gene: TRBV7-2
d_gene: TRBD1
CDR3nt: TGTGCCAGCAGCTCTCGTCCCGGGACAGGGTTGGGGGAGACCCAGTACTTC
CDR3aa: CASSSRPGTGLGETQYF

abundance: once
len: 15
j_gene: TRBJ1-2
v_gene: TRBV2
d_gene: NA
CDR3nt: TGTGCCAGCAGTGAACGCGCGCCCGTTAACTATGGCTACACCTTC
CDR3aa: CASSERAPVNYGYTF

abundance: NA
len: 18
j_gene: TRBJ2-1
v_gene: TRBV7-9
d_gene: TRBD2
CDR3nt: TGTGCCAGCAGCTTAGGGTTGACCGCGGGGGGGCCCAAGAATGAGCAGTTCTTC
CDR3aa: CASSLGLTAGGPKNEQFF

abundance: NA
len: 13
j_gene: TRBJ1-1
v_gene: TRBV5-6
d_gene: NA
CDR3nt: TGTGCCAGCAGCTTACGGGGGAACACTGAAGCTTTCTTT
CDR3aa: CASSLRGNTEAFF

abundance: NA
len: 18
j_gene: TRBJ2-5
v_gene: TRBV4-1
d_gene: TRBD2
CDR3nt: TGCGCCAGCAGCCAAGTTGATATGGGACTAGCGGCACAAGAGACCCAGTACTTC
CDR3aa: CASSQVDMGLAAQETQYF

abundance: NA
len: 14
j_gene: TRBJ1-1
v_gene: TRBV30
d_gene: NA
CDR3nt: TGTGCCTGGAGTGTAGAGCGGGAGAACACTGAAGCTTTCTTT
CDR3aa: CAWSVERENTEAFF

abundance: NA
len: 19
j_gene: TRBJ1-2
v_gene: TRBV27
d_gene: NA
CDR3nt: TGTGCCAGCAGTTCACTTGGGTTGGTTAGCAGAAAATCAAACTATGGCTACACCTTC
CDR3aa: CASSSLGLVSRKSNYGYTF

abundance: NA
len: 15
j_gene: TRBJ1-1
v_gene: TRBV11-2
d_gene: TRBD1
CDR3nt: TGTGCCAGCAGCTTAGAAGACAGGGTTAACACTGAAGCTTTCTTT
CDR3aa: CASSLEDRVNTEAFF

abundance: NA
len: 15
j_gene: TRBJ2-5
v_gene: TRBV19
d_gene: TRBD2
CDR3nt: TGTGCCAGTAGTATAGGGGGGGGAGAAGTAGGGACCCAGTACTTC
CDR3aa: CASSIGGGEVGTQYF

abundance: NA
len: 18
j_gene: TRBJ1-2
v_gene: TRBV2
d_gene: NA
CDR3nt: TGTGCCAGCAGTGCCTGGCCCAAACCGGCGGGAGAGGATTTTGGCTACACCTTC
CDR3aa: CASSAWPKPAGEDFGYTF

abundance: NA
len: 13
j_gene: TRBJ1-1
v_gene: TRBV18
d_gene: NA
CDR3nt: TGTGCCAGCTCACCTAACAGAGACGGTGAAGCTTTCTTT
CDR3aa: CASSPNRDGEAFF

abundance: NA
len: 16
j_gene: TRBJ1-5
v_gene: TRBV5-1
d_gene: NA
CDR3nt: TGCGCCAGCAGCTTGGGTGAGGATCTGAGCAATCAGCCCCAGCATTTT
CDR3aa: CASSLGEDLSNQPQHF

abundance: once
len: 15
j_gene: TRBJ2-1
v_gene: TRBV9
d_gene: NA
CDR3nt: TGTGCCAGCAGCCCCCTAGGAACCGCAATTCATGAGCAGTTCTTC
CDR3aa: CASSPLGTAIHEQFF

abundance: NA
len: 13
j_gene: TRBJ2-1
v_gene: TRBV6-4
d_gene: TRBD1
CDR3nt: TGTGCCAGCAGCGCGGACAGGGCCGATGAGCAGTTCTTC
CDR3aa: CASSADRADEQFF

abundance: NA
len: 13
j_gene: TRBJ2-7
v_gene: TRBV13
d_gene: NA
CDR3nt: TGTGCCAGCAGCTTAGACAGATCCTACGAGCAGTACTTC
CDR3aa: CASSLDRSYEQYF

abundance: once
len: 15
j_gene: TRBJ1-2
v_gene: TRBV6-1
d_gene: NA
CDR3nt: TGTGCCAGCACCCTCTGGGGGGGCGCTTGGCAGGGCTACACCTTC
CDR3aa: CASTLWGGAWQGYTF

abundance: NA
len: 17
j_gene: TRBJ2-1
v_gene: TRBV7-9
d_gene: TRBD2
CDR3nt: TGTGCCAGCAGCTTAGCGGGATGGGGCGGGAGAGGGAATGAGCAGTTCTTC
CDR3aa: CASSLAGWGGRGNEQFF